This TCR beta chain is from a study of T cells in Graves' hyperthyroidism and ophthalmopathy. The investigators amplified TCR beta CDR3 regions from RNA transcripts. The TCR CDR3 first-round RT-PCR relied on the HTBI primer set. TCRdb ran MiXCR on the multiplex PCR reads and lists one entry per CDR3 protein. The sample yields hundreds of thousands of distinct CDR3 sequences, roughly 20% seen once. There are 14 residues in the CDR3. V dropped 10 bases and J dropped 6; count of bases not matched to a gene: 12. Germline CDR1 SNHLY, CDR2 FYNNEI. Study conclusions and caveats: The majority of expanded thyroid clonotypes above 0.001 also appeared in blood. In simple terms, a model built on 13 V-J features told ophthalmopathy apart from stable hyperthyroidism.

This clonotype was found many times. Its specificity is not known. With duration under 3 months, ophthalmopathy was active: Clinical Activity Score at least 3, NOSPECS at least 4. The chain couples TRBV2 to TRBJ2-7; 10 bases are shared with TRBD2. Specimen: blood. This TCR was recovered from a man in his thirties or forties with Graves' ophthalmopathy. CDR3 nucleotides: TGTGCCATCGAAGGGCTAGCGGGAGACGCCGAGCAGTACTTC. As protein: CAIEGLAGDAEQYF. Together with reference TRBV2 and TRBJ2-7, the CDR3 gives the full variable domain: EPEVTQTPSHQVTQMGQEVILRCVPISNHLYFYWYRQILGQKVEFLVSFYNNEISEKSEIFDDQFSVERPDGSNFTLKIRSTKLEDSAMYFCAIEGLAGDAEQYFGPGTRLTVT.